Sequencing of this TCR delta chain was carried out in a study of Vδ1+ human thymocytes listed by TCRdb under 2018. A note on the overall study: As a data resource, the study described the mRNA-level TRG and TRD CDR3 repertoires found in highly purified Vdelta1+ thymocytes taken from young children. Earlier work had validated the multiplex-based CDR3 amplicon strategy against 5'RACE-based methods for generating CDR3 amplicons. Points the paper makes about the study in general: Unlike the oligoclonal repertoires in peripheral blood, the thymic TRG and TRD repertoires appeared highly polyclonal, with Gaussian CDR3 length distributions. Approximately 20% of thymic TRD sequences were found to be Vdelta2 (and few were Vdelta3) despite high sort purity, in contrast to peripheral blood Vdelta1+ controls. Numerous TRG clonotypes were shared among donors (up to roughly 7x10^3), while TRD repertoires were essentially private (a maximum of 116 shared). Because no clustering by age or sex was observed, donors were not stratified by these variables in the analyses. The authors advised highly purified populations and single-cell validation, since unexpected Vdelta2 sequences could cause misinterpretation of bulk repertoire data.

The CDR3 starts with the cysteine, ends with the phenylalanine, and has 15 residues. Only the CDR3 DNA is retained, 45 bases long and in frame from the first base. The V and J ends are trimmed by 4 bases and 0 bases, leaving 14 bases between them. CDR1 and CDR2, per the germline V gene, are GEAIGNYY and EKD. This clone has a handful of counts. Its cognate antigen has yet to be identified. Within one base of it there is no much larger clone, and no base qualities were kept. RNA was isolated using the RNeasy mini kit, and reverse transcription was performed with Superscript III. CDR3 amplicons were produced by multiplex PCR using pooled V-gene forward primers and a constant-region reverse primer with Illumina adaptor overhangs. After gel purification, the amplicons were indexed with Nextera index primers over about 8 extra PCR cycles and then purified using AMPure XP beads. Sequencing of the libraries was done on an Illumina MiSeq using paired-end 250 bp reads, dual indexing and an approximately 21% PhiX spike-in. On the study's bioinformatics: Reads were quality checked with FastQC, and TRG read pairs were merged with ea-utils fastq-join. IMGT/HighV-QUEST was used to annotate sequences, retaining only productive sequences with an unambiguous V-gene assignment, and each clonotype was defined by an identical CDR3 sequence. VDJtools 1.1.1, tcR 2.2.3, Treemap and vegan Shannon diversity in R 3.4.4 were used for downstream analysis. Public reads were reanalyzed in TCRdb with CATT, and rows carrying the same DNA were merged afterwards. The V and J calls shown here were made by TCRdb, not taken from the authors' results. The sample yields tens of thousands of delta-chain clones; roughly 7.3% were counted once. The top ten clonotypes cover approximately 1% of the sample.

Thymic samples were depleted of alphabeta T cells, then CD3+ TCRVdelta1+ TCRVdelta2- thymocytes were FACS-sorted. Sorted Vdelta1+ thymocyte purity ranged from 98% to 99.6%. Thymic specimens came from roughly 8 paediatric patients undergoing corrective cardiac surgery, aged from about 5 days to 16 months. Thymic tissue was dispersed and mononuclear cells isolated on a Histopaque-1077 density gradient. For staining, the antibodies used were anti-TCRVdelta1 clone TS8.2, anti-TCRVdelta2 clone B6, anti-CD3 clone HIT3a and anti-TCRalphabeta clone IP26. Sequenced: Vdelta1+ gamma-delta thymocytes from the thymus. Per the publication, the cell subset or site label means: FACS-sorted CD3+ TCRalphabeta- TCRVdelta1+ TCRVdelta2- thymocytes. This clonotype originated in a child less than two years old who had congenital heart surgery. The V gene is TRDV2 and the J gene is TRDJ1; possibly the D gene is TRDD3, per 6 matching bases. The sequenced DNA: TGTGCCTGTGAAGGTGGGGGCCCAAACACCGATAAACTCATCTTT. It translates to CACEGGGPNTDKLIF.